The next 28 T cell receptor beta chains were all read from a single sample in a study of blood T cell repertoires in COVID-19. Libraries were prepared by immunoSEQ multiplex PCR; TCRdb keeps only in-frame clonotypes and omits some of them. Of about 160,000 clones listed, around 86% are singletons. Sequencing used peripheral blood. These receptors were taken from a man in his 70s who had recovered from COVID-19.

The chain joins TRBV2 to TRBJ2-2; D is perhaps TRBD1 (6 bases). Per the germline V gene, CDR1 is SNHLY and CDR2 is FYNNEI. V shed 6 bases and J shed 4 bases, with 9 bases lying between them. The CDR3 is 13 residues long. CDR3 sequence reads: CASSSDSTGELFF. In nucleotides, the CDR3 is TGTGCCAGCAGCTCGGACAGCACCGGGGAGCTGTTTTTT. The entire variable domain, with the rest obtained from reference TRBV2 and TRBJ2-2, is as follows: EPEVTQTPSHQVTQMGQEVILRCVPISNHLYFYWYRQILGQKVEFLVSFYNNEISEKSEIFDDQFSVERPDGSNFTLKIRSTKLEDSAMYFCASSSDSTGELFFGEGSRLTVL.

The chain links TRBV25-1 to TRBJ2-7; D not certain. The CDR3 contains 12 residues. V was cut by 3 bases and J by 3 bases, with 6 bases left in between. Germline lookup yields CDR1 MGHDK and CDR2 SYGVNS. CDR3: CASSDPRYEQYF. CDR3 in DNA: TGTGCCAGCAGTGATCCCCGCTACGAGCAGTACTTC.

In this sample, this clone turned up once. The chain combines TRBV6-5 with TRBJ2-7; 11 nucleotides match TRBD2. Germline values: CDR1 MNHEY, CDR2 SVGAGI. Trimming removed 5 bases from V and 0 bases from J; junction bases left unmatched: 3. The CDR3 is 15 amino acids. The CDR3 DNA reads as TGTGCCAGCAGTCCGGGACTAGCGGTCTCCTACGAGCAGTACTTC. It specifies CASSPGLAVSYEQYF.

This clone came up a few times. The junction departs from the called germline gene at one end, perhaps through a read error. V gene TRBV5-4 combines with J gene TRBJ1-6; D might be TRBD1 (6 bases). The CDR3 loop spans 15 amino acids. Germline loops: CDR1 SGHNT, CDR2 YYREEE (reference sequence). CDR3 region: CASSLDSAYNSPLHF. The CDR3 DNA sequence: TGTGCCAGCAGTTTGGACAGTGCCTATAATTCACCCCTCCACTTT.

In nucleotides, the CDR3 is TGTGCCAGCTCACCACCCAAGCGGGGGAGCTATGAGCAGTTCTTC. This codes for CASSPPKRGSYEQFF. The chain recombines TRBV18 with TRBJ2-1, with 8 bases identical to TRBD2. CDR1 is KGHSH, CDR2 LQKENI, per germline. Losses at the gene ends were 0 bases for V and 8 bases for J; bases not matched to a gene: 6. The CDR3 sequence is 15 residues long.

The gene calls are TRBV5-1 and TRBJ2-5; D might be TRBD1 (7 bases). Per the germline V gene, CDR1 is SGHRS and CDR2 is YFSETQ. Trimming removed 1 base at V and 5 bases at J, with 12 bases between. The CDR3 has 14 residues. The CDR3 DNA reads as TGCGCCAGCAGCTTGCCCTCAGGGGGGGAGACCCAGTACTTC. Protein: CASSLPSGGETQYF.

The CDR3 DNA follows: TGTGCCAGTAGTAAAGGGGAGGGCCGATGGACCGGGGAGCTGTTTTTT. It is translated as CASSKGEGRWTGELFF. The chain employs TRBV19 and TRBJ2-2; 7 bases map to TRBD2. V gave up 4 bases and J gave up 5 bases; unmatched junction bases: 10. CDR1 and CDR2 from the germline V gene are LNHDA and SQIVND (reference sequence). The CDR3 length is 16 residues.

CDR3 residues: CASSQEGVPGNTIYF. The CDR3 bases are TGTGCCAGCAGCCAAGAAGGGGTCCCTGGAAACACCATATATTTT. This rearrangement joins TRBV3-1 (or the pseudogene TRBV3-2) to TRBJ1-3; D may be TRBD1 (5 bases). This CDR3 is 15 amino acids long. The germline V and J ends were trimmed by 0 bases and 2 bases, with 8 bases remaining between them. CDR1 LGHDT and CDR2 YNNKEL come from the germline V gene (reference sequence).

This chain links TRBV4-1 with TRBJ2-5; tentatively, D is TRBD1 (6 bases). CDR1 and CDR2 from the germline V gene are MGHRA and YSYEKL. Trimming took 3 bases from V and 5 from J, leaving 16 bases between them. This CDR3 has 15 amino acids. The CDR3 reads CASSQGWGHAETQYF. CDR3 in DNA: TGCGCCAGCAGCCAGGGATGGGGGCACGCGGAGACCCAGTACTTC.

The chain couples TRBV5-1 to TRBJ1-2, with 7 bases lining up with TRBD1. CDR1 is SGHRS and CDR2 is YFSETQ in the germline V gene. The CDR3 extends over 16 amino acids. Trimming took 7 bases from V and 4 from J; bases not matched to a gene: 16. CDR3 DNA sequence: TGCGCCAGCCGGACAGGCCCTCATAGGTCGGTCTATGGCTACACCTTC. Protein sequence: CASRTGPHRSVYGYTF.

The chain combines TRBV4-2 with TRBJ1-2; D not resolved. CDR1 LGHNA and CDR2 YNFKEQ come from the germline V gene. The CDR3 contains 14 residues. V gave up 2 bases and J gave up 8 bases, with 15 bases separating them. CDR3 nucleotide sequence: TGTGCCAGCAGCCAAAACTATTATTCAGAGGGCTACACCTTC. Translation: CASSQNYYSEGYTF.

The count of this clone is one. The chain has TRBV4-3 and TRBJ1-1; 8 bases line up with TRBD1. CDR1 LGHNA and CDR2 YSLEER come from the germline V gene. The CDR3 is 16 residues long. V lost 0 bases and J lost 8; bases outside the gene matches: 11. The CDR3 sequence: CASSQDGTGGLREAFF. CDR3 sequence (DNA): TGCGCCAGCAGCCAAGACGGGACAGGAGGACTGCGAGAAGCTTTCTTT.

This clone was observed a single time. The CDR3 reads CASSEQGNTIYF. CDR3 DNA sequence: TGTGCCAGCAGTGAACAGGGAAACACCATATATTTT. The rearrangement uses TRBV25-1 and TRBJ1-3; the D is unclear. CDR3 length: 12 amino acids. V was clipped by 2 bases and J by 4 bases, with 3 bases between them. Germline V lookup: CDR1 MGHDK, CDR2 SYGVNS.

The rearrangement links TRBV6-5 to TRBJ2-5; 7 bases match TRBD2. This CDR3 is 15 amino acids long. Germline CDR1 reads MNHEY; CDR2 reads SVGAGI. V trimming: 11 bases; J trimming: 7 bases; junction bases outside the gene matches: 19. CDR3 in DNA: TGTGCCTCCTCCCCGAGGGACTACGGCGGAGGGACCCAGTACTTC. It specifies CASSPRDYGGGTQYF.

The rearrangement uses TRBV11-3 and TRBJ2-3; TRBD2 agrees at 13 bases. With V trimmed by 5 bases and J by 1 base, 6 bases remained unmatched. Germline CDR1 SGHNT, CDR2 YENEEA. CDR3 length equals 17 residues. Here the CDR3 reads CASSQGLAGVGTDTQYF. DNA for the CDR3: TGTGCCAGCAGCCAAGGACTAGCGGGAGTGGGCACAGATACGCAGTATTTT. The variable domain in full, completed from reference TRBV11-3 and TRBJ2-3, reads EAGVVQSPRYKIIEKKQPVAFWCNPISGHNTLYWYLQNLGQGPELLIRYENEEAVDDSQLPKDRFSAERLKGVDSTLKIQPAELGDSAVYLCASSQGLAGVGTDTQYFGPGTRLTVL.

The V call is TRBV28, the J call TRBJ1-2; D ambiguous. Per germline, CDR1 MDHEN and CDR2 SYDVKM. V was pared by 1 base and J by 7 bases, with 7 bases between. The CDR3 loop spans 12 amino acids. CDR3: CASSLSGGGYTF. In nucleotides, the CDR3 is TGTGCCAGCAGTTTATCTGGAGGTGGCTACACCTTC.

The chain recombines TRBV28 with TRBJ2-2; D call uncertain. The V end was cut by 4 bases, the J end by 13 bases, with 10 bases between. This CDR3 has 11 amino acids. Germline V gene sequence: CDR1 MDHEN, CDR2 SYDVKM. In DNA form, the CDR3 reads TGTGCCAGCAGTTCCAGTACACGGCTGTTTTTT. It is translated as CASSSSTRLFF.

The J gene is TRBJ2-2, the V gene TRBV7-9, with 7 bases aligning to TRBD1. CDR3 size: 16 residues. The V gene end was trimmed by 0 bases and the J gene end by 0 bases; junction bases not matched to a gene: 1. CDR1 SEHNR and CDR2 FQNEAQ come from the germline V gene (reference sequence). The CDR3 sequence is CASSLATGSNTGELFF. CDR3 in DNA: TGTGCCAGCAGCTTAGCGACAGGGTCGAACACCGGGGAGCTGTTTTTT.

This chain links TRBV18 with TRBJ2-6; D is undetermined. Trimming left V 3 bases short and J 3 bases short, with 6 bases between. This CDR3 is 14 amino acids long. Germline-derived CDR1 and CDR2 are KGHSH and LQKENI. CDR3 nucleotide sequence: TGTGCCAGCTCACCCGTGAGTGGGGCCAACGTCCTGACTTTC. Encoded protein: CASSPVSGANVLTF.

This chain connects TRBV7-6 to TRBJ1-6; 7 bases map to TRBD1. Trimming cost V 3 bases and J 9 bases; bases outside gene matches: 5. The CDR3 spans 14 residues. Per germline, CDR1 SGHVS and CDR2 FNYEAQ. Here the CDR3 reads CASSLGQQGSPLHF. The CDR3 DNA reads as TGTGCCAGCAGCTTGGGACAGCAAGGTTCACCCCTCCACTTT.

The CDR3 region has the DNA TGTGCCAGCAGCGCTCAGACTAGCGGGATCTCCGAGCAGTACTTC. It encodes CASSAQTSGISEQYF. This chain connects TRBV9 to TRBJ2-7, with 11 bases matching TRBD2. The germline gives CDR1 SGDLS, CDR2 YYNGEE. J lost 6 bases, V lost 3 bases, and 8 bases had no gene match. This CDR3 spans 15 amino acids.

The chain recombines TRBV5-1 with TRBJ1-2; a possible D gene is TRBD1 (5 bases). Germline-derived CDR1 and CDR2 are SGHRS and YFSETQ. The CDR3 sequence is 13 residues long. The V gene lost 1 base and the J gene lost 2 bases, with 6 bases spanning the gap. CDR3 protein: CASSLQGNYGYTF. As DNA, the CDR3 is TGCGCCAGCAGCTTGCAGGGAAACTATGGCTACACCTTC. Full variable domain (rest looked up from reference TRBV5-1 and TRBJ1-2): KAGVTQTPRYLIKTRGQQVTLSCSPISGHRSVSWYQQTPGQGLQFLFEYFSETQRNKGNFPGRFSGRQFSNSRSEMNVSTLELGDSALYLCASSLQGNYGYTFGSGTRLTVV.

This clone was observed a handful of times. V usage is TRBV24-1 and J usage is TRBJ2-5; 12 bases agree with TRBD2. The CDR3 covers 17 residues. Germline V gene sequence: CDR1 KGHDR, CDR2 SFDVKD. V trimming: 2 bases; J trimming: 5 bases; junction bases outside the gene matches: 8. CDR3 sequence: CATSDWTSGNGGETQYF. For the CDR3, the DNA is TGTGCCACCAGTGATTGGACTAGCGGGAATGGAGGCGAGACCCAGTACTTC.

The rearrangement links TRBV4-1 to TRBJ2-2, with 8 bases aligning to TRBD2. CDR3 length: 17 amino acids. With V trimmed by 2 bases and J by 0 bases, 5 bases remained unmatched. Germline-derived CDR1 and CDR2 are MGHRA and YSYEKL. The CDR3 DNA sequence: TGCGCCAGCAGCCAACGGACTAGCTTAACGAACACCGGGGAGCTGTTTTTT. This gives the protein CASSQRTSLTNTGELFF.

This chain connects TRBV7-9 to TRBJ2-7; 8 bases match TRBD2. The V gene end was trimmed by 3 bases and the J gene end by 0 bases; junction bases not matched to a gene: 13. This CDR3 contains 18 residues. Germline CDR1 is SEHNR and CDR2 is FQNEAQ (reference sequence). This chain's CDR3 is CASSFWSGGDGYSYEQYF. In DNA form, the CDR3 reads TGTGCCAGCAGCTTCTGGTCCGGGGGGGACGGTTACTCCTACGAGCAGTACTTC.

The CDR3 region is CAWTLTAQETQYF. The CDR3 coding sequence is TGTGCCTGGACCTTGACAGCGCAAGAGACCCAGTACTTC. This chain connects TRBV30 to TRBJ2-5, with D possibly being TRBD1 (5 bases). CDR1 and CDR2 from the germline V gene are GTSNPN and SVGIG (reference sequence). The CDR3 is 13 residues long. V lost 4 bases, J lost 2 bases, and 11 bases lay in between. Supplemented by reference TRBV30 and TRBJ2-5, the full variable domain reads SQTIHQWPATLVQPVGSPLSLECTVEGTSNPNLYWYRQAAGRGLQLLFYSVGIGQISSEVPQNLSASRPQDRQFILSSKKLLLSDSGFYLCAWTLTAQETQYFGPGTRLLVL.

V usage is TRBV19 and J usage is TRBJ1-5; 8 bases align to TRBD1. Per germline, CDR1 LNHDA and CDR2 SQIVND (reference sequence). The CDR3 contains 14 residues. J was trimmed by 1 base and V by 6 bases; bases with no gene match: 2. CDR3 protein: CASRRQGSNQPQHF. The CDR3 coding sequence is TGTGCCAGTAGACGACAGGGGAGCAATCAGCCCCAGCATTTT.

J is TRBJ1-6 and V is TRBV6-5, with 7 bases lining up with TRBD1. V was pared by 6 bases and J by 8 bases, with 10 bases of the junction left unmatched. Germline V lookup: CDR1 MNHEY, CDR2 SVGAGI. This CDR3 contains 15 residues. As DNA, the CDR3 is TGTGCCAGCAGCCGTAGAGGACAGGCAGATTCACCCCTCCACTTT. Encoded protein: CASSRRGQADSPLHF.